These 10 T cell receptor beta chains originate from one sample sequenced in a study of neurological immune-mediated disorders. TCRdb fed the 5' RACE reads into MiXCR, producing one record per CDR3 protein. In the table there are about 120,000 distinct CDR3 sequences, approximately 3.2% of which are singletons. The sequenced material came from PBMCs. These receptors were collected from a woman aged 25 to 45 with multiple sclerosis.

This clonotype was detected many times. The chain links TRBV4-1 to TRBJ1-1; 8 bases fit TRBD1. Germline CDR1 MGHRA, CDR2 YSYEKL. Unmatched junction bases numbered 6, after V lost 5 bases and J lost 1 base. The CDR3 spans 15 residues. The CDR3 is CASSNHGQGNTEAFF. CDR3 DNA: TGCGCCAGCAGCAACCACGGACAGGGGAACACTGAAGCTTTCTTT.

This clonotype has at least ten counts. V usage is TRBV27 and J usage is TRBJ1-2; maybe TRBD1 (6 bases). The CDR3 runs to 14 residues. Between the trimmed V and J ends, which lost 3 bases and 8 bases, there was a span of 16 bases. Looked up from germline, CDR1 is MNHEY and CDR2 is SMNVEV (reference sequence). As DNA, the CDR3 is TGTGCCAGCAGTTTTTTGTGGGGGGCTGAGGGCTACACCTTC. Its translation: CASSFLWGAEGYTF.

This clonotype was counted at least ten times. The rearrangement links TRBV20-1 to TRBJ2-1; 11 positions agree with TRBD1. The germline V gene encodes CDR1 DFQATT and CDR2 SNEGSKA (reference sequence). The CDR3 spans 20 residues. The ends lost 3 bases at V and 1 base at J; junction bases unmatched: 17. In DNA form, the CDR3 reads TGCAGTGCTAGGCCACCGGGACAGGGGGTTCTCTGGAAGTCCTACAATGAGCAGTTCTTC. It translates to CSARPPGQGVLWKSYNEQFF.

This clonotype was detected ten times or more. The chain couples TRBV20-1 to TRBJ2-7, with a tentative D call TRBD1 (6 bases). V was cut by 0 bases and J by 2 bases, with 8 bases left in between. The CDR3 runs to 13 residues. CDR1 is DFQATT, CDR2 SNEGSKA, per germline (reference sequence). The CDR3 nucleotides are TGCAGTGCTAGAGAGAGACAGGCCTACGAGCAGTACTTC. Its translation is CSARERQAYEQYF.

This clonotype was seen many times. V usage is TRBV15 and J usage is TRBJ2-6; D is unclear. V lost 3 bases and J 0 bases, leaving 3 bases between the germline ends. This CDR3 spans 14 amino acids. Per the germline V gene, CDR1 is LNHNV and CDR2 is YYDKDF (reference sequence). CDR3 loop: CATSRVSGANVLTF. CDR3 nucleotide sequence: TGTGCCACCAGCAGGGTCTCTGGGGCCAACGTCCTGACTTTC.

This clonotype was counted many times. The genes are TRBV27 and TRBJ2-3; no clear D gene. Trimming removed 4 bases from V and 8 bases from J, with 13 bases in between. The CDR3 has 13 amino acids. Germline CDR1 is MNHEY and CDR2 is SMNVEV (reference sequence). CDR3: CASSSPHKGTQYF. The DNA of the CDR3 is TGTGCCAGCAGTTCCCCGCACAAGGGTACGCAGTATTTT.

This rearrangement joins TRBV5-1 to TRBJ2-2; maybe TRBD1 (5 bases). The CDR3 has 16 residues. V was shortened by 0 bases and J by 4 bases, with 13 bases between the two germline ends. From germline, CDR1 is SGHRS and CDR2 YFSETQ. The CDR3 DNA is TGCGCCAGCAGCTTGGAGCAGGGCTTGAGCACCGGGGAGCTGTTTTTT. This sequence encodes CASSLEQGLSTGELFF.

This clonotype was observed once. The chain joins TRBV10-3 to TRBJ1-2; D may be TRBD1 (6 bases). V lost 0 bases and J lost 3, with 11 bases in between. This CDR3 comprises 15 residues. Germline lookup yields CDR1 ENHRY and CDR2 SYGVKD. The CDR3 DNA is TGTGCCATCAGTGAGTCCGCCAGGGGCGACTATGGCTACACCTTC. It is translated as CAISESARGDYGYTF.

This clonotype was observed at least ten times. The chain recombines TRBV4-3 with TRBJ1-1; unclear D gene. This CDR3 region has 13 residues. Germline lookup yields CDR1 LGHNA and CDR2 YSLEER. The germline V and J ends were trimmed by 7 bases and 6 bases, with 15 bases remaining between them. The CDR3 is CASTLSGYAEAFF. The CDR3 DNA follows: TGCGCCAGCACCTTATCAGGATACGCTGAAGCTTTCTTT.

The chain employs TRBV11-2 and TRBJ2-1; 8 bases agree with TRBD1. Trimming at V came to 5 bases and at J to 4 bases, leaving 7 bases not matched to a gene. This CDR3 is built from 15 residues. Germline V gene data show CDR1 as SGHAT and CDR2 as FQNNGV. CDR3 loop: CASSATGGWYNEQFF. The CDR3 DNA is TGTGCCAGCAGCGCTACAGGGGGATGGTACAATGAGCAGTTCTTC.